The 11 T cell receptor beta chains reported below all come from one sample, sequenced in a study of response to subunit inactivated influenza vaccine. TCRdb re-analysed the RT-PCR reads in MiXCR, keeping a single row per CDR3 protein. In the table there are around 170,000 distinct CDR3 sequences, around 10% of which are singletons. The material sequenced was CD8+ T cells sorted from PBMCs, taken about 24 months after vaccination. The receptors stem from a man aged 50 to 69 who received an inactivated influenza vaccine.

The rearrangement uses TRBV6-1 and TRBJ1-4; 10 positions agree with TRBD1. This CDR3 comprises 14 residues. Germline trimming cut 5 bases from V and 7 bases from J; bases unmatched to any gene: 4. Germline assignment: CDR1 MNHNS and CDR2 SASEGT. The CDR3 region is CASSTGTGAEKLFF. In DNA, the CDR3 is TGTGCCAGCAGTACCGGGACAGGGGCTGAAAAACTGTTTTTT.

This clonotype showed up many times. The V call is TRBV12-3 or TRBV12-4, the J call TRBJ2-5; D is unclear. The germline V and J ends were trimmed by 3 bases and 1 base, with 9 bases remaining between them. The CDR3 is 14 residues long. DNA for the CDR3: TGTGCCAGCAGTTTTGAAGGGTTCCAAGAGACCCAGTACTTC. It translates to CASSFEGFQETQYF.

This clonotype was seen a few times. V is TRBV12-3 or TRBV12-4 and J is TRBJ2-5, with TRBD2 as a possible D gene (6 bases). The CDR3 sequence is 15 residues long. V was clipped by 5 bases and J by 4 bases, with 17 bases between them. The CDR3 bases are TGTGCCAGCAGTGCACCCCTTGCGGGAAGAGAGACCCAGTACTTC. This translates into CASSAPLAGRETQYF.

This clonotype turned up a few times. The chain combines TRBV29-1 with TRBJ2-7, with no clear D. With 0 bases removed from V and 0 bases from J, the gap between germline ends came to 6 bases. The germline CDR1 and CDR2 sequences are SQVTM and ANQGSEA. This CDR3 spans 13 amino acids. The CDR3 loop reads CSVEEGNSYEQYF. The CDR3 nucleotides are TGCAGCGTTGAAGAAGGGAACTCCTACGAGCAGTACTTC.

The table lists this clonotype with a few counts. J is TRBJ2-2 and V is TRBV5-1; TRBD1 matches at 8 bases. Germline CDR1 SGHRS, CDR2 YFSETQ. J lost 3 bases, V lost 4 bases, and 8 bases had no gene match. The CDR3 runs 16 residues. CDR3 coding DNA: TGCGCCAGCAGCCCACGGACAGGGATCGACACCGGGGAGCTGTTTTTT. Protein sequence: CASSPRTGIDTGELFF.

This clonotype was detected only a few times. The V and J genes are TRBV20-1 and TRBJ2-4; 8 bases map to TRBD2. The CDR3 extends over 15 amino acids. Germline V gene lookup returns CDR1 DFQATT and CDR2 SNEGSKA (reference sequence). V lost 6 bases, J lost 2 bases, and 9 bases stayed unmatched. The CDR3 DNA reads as TGCAGTGCCCCGAGGTCTAGCGGGCCCAAAAACATTCAGTACTTC. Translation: CSAPRSSGPKNIQYF.

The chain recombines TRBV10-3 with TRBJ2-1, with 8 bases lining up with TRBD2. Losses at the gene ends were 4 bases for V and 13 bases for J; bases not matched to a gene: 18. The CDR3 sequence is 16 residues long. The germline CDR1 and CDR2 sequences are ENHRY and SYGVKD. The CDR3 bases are TGTGCCATCAGTGCTCCAGCGGAGAGCGGGAGTGGAGGACAGTTCTTC. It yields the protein CAISAPAESGSGGQFF.

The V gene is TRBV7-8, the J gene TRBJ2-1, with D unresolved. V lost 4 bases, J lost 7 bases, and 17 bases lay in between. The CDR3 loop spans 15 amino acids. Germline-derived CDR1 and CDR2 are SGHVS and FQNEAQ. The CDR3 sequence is CASSSGFGWSNEQFF. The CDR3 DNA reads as TGTGCCAGCAGCTCGGGTTTTGGATGGTCAAATGAGCAGTTCTTC.

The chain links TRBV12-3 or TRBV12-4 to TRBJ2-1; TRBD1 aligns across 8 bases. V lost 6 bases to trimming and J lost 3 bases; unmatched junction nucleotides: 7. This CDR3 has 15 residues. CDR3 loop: CASRTPGGLYNEQFF. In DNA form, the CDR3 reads TGTGCCAGCAGGACACCAGGGGGCCTCTACAATGAGCAGTTCTTC.

The DNA for the CDR3 is TGCGCCAGCAGCCAAGGTATAAGGGGAAATAGCAATCAGCCCCAGCATTTT. This codes for CASSQGIRGNSNQPQHF. V gene TRBV4-3 combines with J gene TRBJ1-5; maybe TRBD1 (5 bases). The germline V gene encodes CDR1 LGHNA and CDR2 YSLEER. This CDR3 has 17 residues. Trimming left V 1 base short and J 0 bases short, with 13 bases between.

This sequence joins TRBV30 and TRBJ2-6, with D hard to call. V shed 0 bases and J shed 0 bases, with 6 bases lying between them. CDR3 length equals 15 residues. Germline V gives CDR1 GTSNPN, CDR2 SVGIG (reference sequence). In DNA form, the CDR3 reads TGTGCCTGGAGTGTGGAGTACTCTGGGGCCAACGTCCTGACTTTC. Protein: CAWSVEYSGANVLTF.